This record looks at one T cell receptor beta chain sequence and its context. The repertoire was sequenced with immunoSEQ multiplex PCR; TCRdb's copy has only in-frame clones and lacks some. The repertoire consists of 90,000 to 110,000 clones, with approximately 87% occurring once and the leading ten covering 6.6%. The sample belongs to a study of blood T cell repertoires in COVID-19. V was clipped by 1 base and J by 7 bases, with 8 bases between them. This CDR3 is 13 amino acids long. From germline, CDR1 is SGHAT and CDR2 FQNNGV. V is TRBV11-2 and J is TRBJ1-5; TRBD1 might be the D (6 bases). This receptor was taken from a woman between 50 and 59 years old with acute or convalescent COVID-19. The sample consisted of peripheral blood. CDR3 residues: CASSLAQGQPQHF. In nucleotides, the CDR3 is TGTGCCAGCAGCTTAGCCCAGGGGCAGCCCCAGCATTTT.